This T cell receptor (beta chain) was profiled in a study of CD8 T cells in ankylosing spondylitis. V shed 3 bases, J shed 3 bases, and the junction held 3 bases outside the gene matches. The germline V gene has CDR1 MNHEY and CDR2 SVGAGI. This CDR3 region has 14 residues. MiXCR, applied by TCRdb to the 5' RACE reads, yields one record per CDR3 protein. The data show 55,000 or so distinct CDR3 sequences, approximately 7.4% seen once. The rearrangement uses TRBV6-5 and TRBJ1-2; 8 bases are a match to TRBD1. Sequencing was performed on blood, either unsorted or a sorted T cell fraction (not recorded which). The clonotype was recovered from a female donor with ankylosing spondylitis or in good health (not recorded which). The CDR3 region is CASSYQGAYYGYTF. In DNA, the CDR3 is TGTGCCAGCAGTTATCAGGGGGCGTACTATGGCTACACCTTC.